A selection of T cell receptor beta chains follows, all from one sample in a study of cytomegalovirus exposure and HLA in healthy donors. Profiled with immunoSEQ multiplex PCR; TCRdb holds only in-frame clones, not every one. The profile covers approximately 180,000 clones, with approximately 86% appearing a single time and about 2.5% taken by the ten largest. Source material: PBMCs. The receptor set was obtained from a man younger than 35 in good health and CMV-seropositive. The CDR3 runs from the conserved cysteine through the conserved F or W. D genes are given only for firm matches. Clone size appears in some rows only: once, few, many, or a class for an expanded clone.

-	TRBV7-3	TRBD2	TRBJ2-3	TGTGCCAGCAGCCCGATGGTAGCGGGGAGAGATACGCAGTATTTT	CASSPMVAGRDTQYF
-	TRBV7-2	-	TRBJ1-4	TGTGCCAGCAGCGAACAGATTGGAGAAAAACTGTTTTTT	CASSEQIGEKLFF
few	TRBV28	TRBD2	TRBJ2-7	TGTGCCAGCAGTTCGGGGGGAGGTTCCCATTACGAGCAGTACTTC	CASSSGGGSHYEQYF
-	TRBV5-1	-	TRBJ1-2	TGCGCCAGCAGCTTGGCCAGGGGCGGCTATGGCTACACCTTC	CASSLARGGYGYTF
-	TRBV5-4	TRBD1	TRBJ2-2	TGTGCCAGCAGCCTCCATCAGGGGGCCGGGGAGCTGTTTTTT	CASSLHQGAGELFF
-	TRBV7-2	-	TRBJ1-6	TGTGCCAGCAGCTTGGCCTCTTCTAATTCACCCCTCCACTTT	CASSLASSNSPLHF
-	TRBV7-2	-	TRBJ2-3	TGTGCCAGCAGCTACACCGGGACACCGCTCGATACGCAGTATTTT	CASSYTGTPLDTQYF
-	TRBV7-2	-	TRBJ1-2	TGTGCCAGCAGCCTCTTGGCGGAGGGCTACACCTTC	CASSLLAEGYTF
-	TRBV5-1	-	TRBJ1-4	TGCGCCAGCAGCTTTGGGGGGTCTAATGAAAAACTGTTTTTT	CASSFGGSNEKLFF
-	TRBV2	-	TRBJ2-1	TGTGCCAGCAGTTCAGGATACTACAATGAGCAGTTCTTC	CASSSGYYNEQFF
-	TRBV15	-	TRBJ2-2	TGTGCCACCAGCAGAGTTACGGGGACAAGAAACACCGGGGAGCTGTTTTTT	CATSRVTGTRNTGELFF
-	TRBV27	-	TRBJ2-7	TGTGCCAGCCGCCAGGGGAGCTCCTACGAGCAGTACTTC	CASRQGSSYEQYF
-	TRBV25-1	-	TRBJ1-2	TGTGCCAGCGAGACCGCCGGGACATCCTATGGCTACACCTTC	CASETAGTSYGYTF
few	TRBV30	-	TRBJ1-2	TGTGCCTGGAGTTTGGACAGCTTTTATGGCTACACCTTC	CAWSLDSFYGYTF
once	TRBV7-2	TRBD2	TRBJ2-2	TGTGCCAGCAGCTTGGGAGGGATCGGGGAGCTGTTTTTT	CASSLGGIGELFF
-	TRBV4-3	-	TRBJ1-2	TGCGCCAGCAGCCAAGCAGTCGGGGGATACGGCTACACCTTC	CASSQAVGGYGYTF
-	TRBV6-1	TRBD1	TRBJ1-5	TGTGCCAGCTCCGGGACAGGGCTTCAGCCCCAGCATTTT	CASSGTGLQPQHF
-	TRBV6-5	-	TRBJ1-6	TGTGCCAGCACCAAGGGGCCAAATTCACCCCTCCACTTT	CASTKGPNSPLHF
-	TRBV9	TRBD2	TRBJ2-3	TGTGCCAGCAGCGGTCGACTAGCGGGAGGGCCTTCGGATACGCAGTATTTT	CASSGRLAGGPSDTQYF
once	TRBV6-5	TRBD1	TRBJ1-2	TGTGCCAGCAGTTACAGGAGGACAGGTGCCAACTATGGCTACACCTTC	CASSYRRTGANYGYTF
-	TRBV18	TRBD1	TRBJ1-1	TGTGCCAGCTCTTTCGGGACAGGGGGCGCGAACACTGAAGCTTTCTTT	CASSFGTGGANTEAFF
-	TRBV27	-	TRBJ2-1	TGTGCCAGCAGTCTATACAATGAGCAGTTCTTC	CASSLYNEQFF
-	TRBV2	-	TRBJ1-4	TGTGCCAGCATCCGAAGGGGTCCTAATGAAAAACTGTTTTTT	CASIRRGPNEKLFF
few	TRBV19	TRBD2	TRBJ2-7	TGTGCCAGTAGCCCAAAGCCGGGACTAGCGGGTTACGAGCAGTACTTC	CASSPKPGLAGYEQYF
-	TRBV5-4	-	TRBJ2-3	TGTGCCAGCAGCCAAAGGACTTCCGCAGATACGCAGTATTTT	CASSQRTSADTQYF
-	TRBV28	TRBD2	TRBJ2-7	TGTGCCAGCTGGCCCGGGACTAGCGATGGCGAGCAGTACTTC	CASWPGTSDGEQYF
-	TRBV29-1	-	TRBJ2-1	TGCAGCGTTGTCTTCTACAATGAGCAGTTCTTC	CSVVFYNEQFF
-	TRBV6-5	-	TRBJ2-6	TGTGCCAGCAGTTATTCGGGGAATGGGGCCAACGTCCTGACTTTC	CASSYSGNGANVLTF
-	TRBV27	-	TRBJ2-3	TGTGCCAGCAGTTTATTTCGGACAGATACGCAGTATTTT	CASSLFRTDTQYF
-	TRBV9	TRBD1	TRBJ1-2	TGTGCCAGCAGCCCTAGGACAGGGGGCGCTTCTTTTGGCTACACCTTC	CASSPRTGGASFGYTF
-	TRBV4-1	TRBD2	TRBJ2-1	TGCGCCAGCAGCCCCACTTCTAGCGGCTCCATCAATGAGCAGTTCTTC	CASSPTSSGSINEQFF
-	TRBV7-3	TRBD1	TRBJ1-2	TGTGCCAGCAGCCCCCGGGGACAGTCAGACAGGAATGGCTACACCTTC	CASSPRGQSDRNGYTF
-	TRBV4-3	TRBD2	TRBJ2-3	TGCGCCAGCAGCCAAGATGCTAGCGGGGGGGGGACAGATACGCAGTATTTT	CASSQDASGGGTDTQYF
-	TRBV4-1	-	TRBJ2-3	TGCGCCAGCAGCCAAGATACGATTTATGCGGGGAGAATGGATACGCAGTATTTT	CASSQDTIYAGRMDTQYF
-	TRBV6-5	-	TRBJ1-5	TGTGCCAGCAGTCTTCAGGGGAGCGAACAGCCCCAGCATTTT	CASSLQGSEQPQHF
-	TRBV4-2	-	TRBJ2-3	TGTGCCAGCAGCCAAGAGGGGGGGCCAACAGATACGCAGTATTTT	CASSQEGGPTDTQYF
-	TRBV7-8	-	TRBJ2-1	TGTGCCAGCAGCTCTTACAGGGCCGCCCACAATGAGCAGTTCTTC	CASSSYRAAHNEQFF
-	TRBV7-6	-	TRBJ1-5	TGTGCCAGCAGCTTAGGTATAGGGGATCAGCCCCAGCATTTT	CASSLGIGDQPQHF
once	TRBV27	-	TRBJ1-1	TGTGCCAGCAGCTCGGGACTCCTGAACACTGAAGCTTTCTTT	CASSSGLLNTEAFF
-	TRBV11-3	-	TRBJ1-4	TGTGCCAGCAGCACCCGAGGAGGTGAAAAACTGTTTTTT	CASSTRGGEKLFF
-	TRBV11-1	-	TRBJ2-7	TGTGCCAGCAGCTTAGTACGTACTCCCTACGAGCAGTACTTC	CASSLVRTPYEQYF
-	TRBV5-4	TRBD2	TRBJ2-3	TGTGCCAGCAAGCAACTAGCGGGTGCCGGGGGCACGCAGTATTTT	CASKQLAGAGGTQYF
-	TRBV5-6	-	TRBJ2-3	TGTGCCAGCAGCCATCGGGGGTCAGATACGCAGTATTTT	CASSHRGSDTQYF
-	TRBV2	TRBD1	TRBJ1-4	TGTGCCAGCACGACAGGGGGTGAAAAACTGTTTTTT	CASTTGGEKLFF
few	TRBV5-1	TRBD1	TRBJ2-7	TGCGCCAGCAGCTTGGACCAGGGGGCGCACGAGCAGTACTTC	CASSLDQGAHEQYF
-	TRBV6-1	-	TRBJ2-2	TGTGCCAGCAGTGAAGCGGGAGGCACCGGGGAGCTGTTTTTT	CASSEAGGTGELFF
-	TRBV2	TRBD2	TRBJ2-7	TGTGCCAGCAGTCGCCTAGCGGGAGCGGGCGAGCAGTACTTC	CASSRLAGAGEQYF
once	TRBV27	-	TRBJ1-5	TGTGCCAGCAGTTTATCCGGACATAGATCCACTTCTTATCAGCCCCAGCATTTT	CASSLSGHRSTSYQPQHF
-	TRBV5-1	-	TRBJ2-3	TGCGCCAGCAGCTTGGTAGGGGCCCCAATCACAGATACGCAGTATTTT	CASSLVGAPITDTQYF
once	TRBV11-2	TRBD2	TRBJ2-5	TGTGCCAGCAGCCTACAGACTAGCTTGGTGGAGACCCAGTACTTC	CASSLQTSLVETQYF
-	TRBV9	-	TRBJ2-7	TGTGCCAGCAGCCCCCCGGGGAGCTACGAGCAGTACTTC	CASSPPGSYEQYF
few	TRBV7-2	-	TRBJ2-5	TGTGCCAGCAGCTTAGGGCGGGAGACCCAGTACTTC	CASSLGRETQYF
-	TRBV27	TRBD2	TRBJ2-7	TGTGCCAGCAGTCCCGGACTAGCGGCCACCTACGAGCAGTACTTC	CASSPGLAATYEQYF
-	TRBV6-6	-	TRBJ2-5	TGTGCCAGCAGTCGGGACATTCAAGAGACCCAGTACTTC	CASSRDIQETQYF
-	TRBV27	TRBD1	TRBJ2-7	TGTGCCAGCAGTGACCCGTTGAGGGACAGGGGACTCTGGAACTGCCTTTCCTACGAGCAGTACTTC	CASSDPLRDRGLWNCLSYEQYF
-	TRBV28	-	TRBJ1-5	TGTGCCAGCAGTTTGGTCTACCAGGGGAATCAGCCCCAGCATTTT	CASSLVYQGNQPQHF
-	TRBV4-3	-	TRBJ1-1	TGCGCCAGCAGCCGGACTCGGGAGGGGAACACTGAAGCTTTCTTT	CASSRTREGNTEAFF
-	TRBV27	-	TRBJ1-5	TGTGCCAGCAGTGGCGGGGGGCATAACCAGCCCCAGCATTTT	CASSGGGHNQPQHF
-	TRBV7-9	-	TRBJ2-1	TGTGCCAGCAGCTTCAGGGGAAGGGATGAGCAGTTCTTC	CASSFRGRDEQFF
-	TRBV4-1	TRBD1	TRBJ1-2	TGCGCCAGCAGCCAAGAGGACAGGGCACCAACACATGGCTACACCTTC	CASSQEDRAPTHGYTF